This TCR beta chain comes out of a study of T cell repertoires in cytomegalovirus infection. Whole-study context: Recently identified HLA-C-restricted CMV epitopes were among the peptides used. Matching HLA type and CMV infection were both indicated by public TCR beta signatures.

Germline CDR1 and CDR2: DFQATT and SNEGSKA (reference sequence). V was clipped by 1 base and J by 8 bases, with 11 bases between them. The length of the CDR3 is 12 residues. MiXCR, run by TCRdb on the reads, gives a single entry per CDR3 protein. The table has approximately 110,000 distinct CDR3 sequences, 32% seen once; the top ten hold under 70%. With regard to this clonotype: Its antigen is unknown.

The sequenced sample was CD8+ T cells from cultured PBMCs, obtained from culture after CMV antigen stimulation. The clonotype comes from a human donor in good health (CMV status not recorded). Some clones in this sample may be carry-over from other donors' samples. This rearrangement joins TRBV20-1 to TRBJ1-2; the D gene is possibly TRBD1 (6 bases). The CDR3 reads CSARGRGGGYTF. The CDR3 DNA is TGCAGTGCTAGAGGCAGGGGAGGGGGCTACACCTTC.